The T cell receptor (beta chain) described here comes from a study of radiotherapy plus CTLA-4 blockade in lung cancer. Study information: Of the patients, about 19% showed objective responses and around 29% attained disease control.

Findings of the study overall: Blood-borne expansion of tumor-derived TCR clones followed radiotherapy plus ipilimumab. Together with interferon-beta, which increased in serum after radiation, early dynamic changes in blood T cell clones were reportedly the best predictors of response.

With respect to this clone: The antigen remains unidentified.

The protocol was immunoSEQ multiplex PCR, while the TCRdb copy is restricted to in-frame clones and leaves out a portion. Of roughly 88,000 clones listed, under 90% were seen once; the top ten hold around 0.78%. People whose metastatic non-small-cell lung cancer was chemo-refractory got focal radiation along with CTLA-4 blockade by ipilimumab. Per germline, CDR1 SGHNT and CDR2 YYREEE (reference sequence). This CDR3 has 14 amino acids. V was shortened by 1 base and J by 0 bases, with 7 bases between the two germline ends. The sequence came from a human donor with non-small cell lung cancer who had stable disease on radiotherapy plus ipilimumab. This chain connects TRBV5-4 to TRBJ2-5, with D maybe TRBD2 (6 bases). The sequenced sample was peripheral blood, obtained from a patient treated with radiotherapy plus ipilimumab. DNA for the CDR3: TGTGCCAGCAGCTTGAGGACTAACCAAGAGACCCAGTACTTC. It yields the protein CASSLRTNQETQYF.